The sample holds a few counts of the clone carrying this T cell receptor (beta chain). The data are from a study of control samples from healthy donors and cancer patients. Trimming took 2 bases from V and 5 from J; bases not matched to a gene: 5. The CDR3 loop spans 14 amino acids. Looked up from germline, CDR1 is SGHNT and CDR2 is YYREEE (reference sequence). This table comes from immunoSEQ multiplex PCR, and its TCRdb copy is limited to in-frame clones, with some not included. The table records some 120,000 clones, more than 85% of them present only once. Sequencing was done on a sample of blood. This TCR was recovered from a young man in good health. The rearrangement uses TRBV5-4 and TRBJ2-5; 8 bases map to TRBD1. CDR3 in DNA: TGTGCCAGCAGCTTCTCAGGGGGCGCGGAGACCCAGTACTTC. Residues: CASSFSGGAETQYF.